The rows below give T cell receptor beta chains drawn from one sample of a study of OX40 agonist ivuxolimab in advanced cancers. This table comes from immunoSEQ multiplex PCR, and its TCRdb copy is limited to in-frame clones, with some not included. This table has about 110,000 clones, 85% to 95% appearing once. Here the sequenced sample was CD4+ or CD8+ T cells sorted from blood, taken in a trial of the OX40 agonist ivuxolimab. The receptors originated from an adult with an advanced solid tumor such as melanoma, head and neck, liver or kidney cancer. Both conserved end residues are part of each CDR3. Each record gives: CDR3 length, V gene, clone size, D gene, J gene, CDR3 protein, CDR3 DNA. A D gene is named only where the DNA matches it firmly. Rows may omit the clone size; those that give it use once, few, many or a size class.

>16|TRBV7-8|NA|NA|TRBJ1-1
CASSLGRWSMNTEAFF
TGTGCCAGCAGCTTAGGGCGATGGAGTATGAACACTGAAGCTTTCTTT
>13|TRBV30|NA|NA|TRBJ1-1
CAWSDAGERKAFF
TGTGCCTGGAGTGACGCGGGGGAGAGAAAAGCTTTCTTT
>12|TRBV30|NA|TRBD1|TRBJ1-2
CASTGGDYGYTF
TGTGCCTCCACAGGGGGGGACTATGGCTACACCTTC
>13|TRBV4-1|NA|NA|TRBJ2-1
CASSKGPHNEQFF
TGCGCCAGCAGCAAGGGACCACACAATGAGCAGTTCTTC
>15|TRBV5-1|NA|NA|TRBJ2-5
CASSLRAEGPETQYF
TGCGCCAGCAGCTTGCGAGCGGAGGGGCCTGAGACCCAGTACTTC
>18|TRBV7-9|once|NA|TRBJ2-5
CASSLLDGNAAWGETQYF
TGTGCCAGCAGCTTATTGGACGGTAATGCGGCTTGGGGAGAGACCCAGTACTTC
>14|TRBV5-1|NA|TRBD1|TRBJ2-5
CASGDGTAQETQYF
TGCGCCAGCGGCGACGGGACAGCACAAGAGACCCAGTACTTC
>15|TRBV6-5|few|TRBD1|TRBJ1-6
CASSYWGTGDSPLHF
TGTGCCAGCAGTTACTGGGGGACAGGGGATTCACCCCTCCACTTT
>12|TRBV27|few|TRBD1|TRBJ1-6
CASSQGDSPLHF
TGTGCCAGCAGTCAGGGGGACTCACCCCTCCACTTT
>16|TRBV7-9|NA|NA|TRBJ2-3
CASSLATPIAADTQYF
TGTGCCAGCAGCTTAGCGACCCCGATAGCCGCAGATACGCAGTATTTT
>13|TRBV2|NA|NA|TRBJ1-5
CATRGGGNQPQHF
TGTGCCACCCGAGGAGGCGGGAATCAGCCCCAGCATTTT
>15|TRBV10-3|NA|NA|TRBJ1-1
CAISEGPGSGTEAFF
TGTGCCATCAGTGAGGGACCGGGGTCAGGGACTGAAGCTTTCTTT
>17|TRBV30|NA|TRBD1|TRBJ1-2
CAWSPDRGGKTNYGYTF
TGTGCCTGGAGTCCCGACAGGGGCGGGAAGACTAACTATGGCTACACCTTC
>15|TRBV19|NA|TRBD1|TRBJ1-5
CASSGTDLLNQPQHF
TGTGCCAGTAGTGGGACAGACCTGCTCAATCAGCCCCAGCATTTT
>11|TRBV20-1|NA|NA|TRBJ1-2
CSARGVYGYTF
TGCAGTGCTAGAGGGGTCTATGGCTACACCTTC
>15|TRBV7-2|NA|TRBD2|TRBJ2-5
CASSSRALAVGTQYF
TGTGCCAGCAGCAGCAGGGCCCTAGCGGTAGGGACCCAGTACTTC
>15|TRBV21-1|once|NA|TRBJ2-4
CASSKAVEAKNIQYF
TGTGCCAGCAGCAAAGCGGTGGAAGCCAAAAACATTCAGTACTTC
>11|TRBV14|NA|NA|TRBJ1-2
CASSHKHGYTF
TGTGCCAGCAGCCATAAACACGGCTACACCTTC
>15|TRBV5-4|NA|TRBD2|TRBJ2-7
CASSRSGRAPYEQYF
TGTGCCAGCAGCCGTAGCGGGAGGGCCCCCTACGAGCAGTACTTC
>13|TRBV30|NA|NA|TRBJ2-5
CAWSVMIQETQYF
TGTGCCTGGAGTGTGATGATACAAGAGACCCAGTACTTC
>13|TRBV5-4|once|NA|TRBJ2-5
CASMGSGSETQYF
TGTGCCAGCATGGGGTCAGGTTCGGAGACCCAGTACTTC
>17|TRBV30|NA|TRBD1|TRBJ1-5
CAWSGDRDYRSNQPQHF
TGTGCCTGGAGTGGGGACAGGGACTATAGAAGCAATCAGCCCCAGCATTTT
>13|TRBV7-2|NA|TRBD2|TRBJ2-7
CASSRTRTYEQYF
TGTGCCAGCAGCCGGACTAGGACCTACGAGCAGTACTTC
>12|TRBV30|few|NA|TRBJ2-3
CAWRSQGDTQYF
TGTGCCTGGCGAAGCCAGGGGGATACGCAGTATTTT
>11|TRBV11-2|NA|NA|TRBJ1-1
CASSLGPEAFF
TGTGCCAGCAGCTTAGGGCCTGAAGCTTTCTTT
>14|TRBV25-1|NA|NA|TRBJ1-2
CASSERTVSYGYTF
TGTGCCAGCAGTGAAAGGACAGTAAGCTATGGCTACACCTTC
>13|TRBV18|once|TRBD1|TRBJ1-2
CASSPNTGEGYTF
TGTGCCAGCTCACCGAACACAGGGGAGGGCTACACCTTC
>13|TRBV6-1|NA|NA|TRBJ1-1
CASRDPGDTEAFF
TGTGCCAGCAGAGACCCAGGGGACACTGAAGCTTTCTTT
>15|TRBV7-8|NA|NA|TRBJ2-1
CASSLDGPPYNEQFF
TGTGCCAGCAGCTTAGATGGACCTCCTTACAATGAGCAGTTCTTC
>17|TRBV21-1|once|NA|TRBJ2-2
CANPGLVRVNGTGELFF
TGTGCCAACCCGGGACTAGTTCGGGTCAATGGCACCGGGGAGCTGTTTTTT
>16|TRBV5-5|NA|NA|TRBJ2-2
CASSTTGIPNTGELFF
TGTGCCAGCAGCACTACCGGGATCCCAAACACCGGGGAGCTGTTTTTT
>13|TRBV7-9|NA|NA|TRBJ2-7
CASSFGRTYEQYF
TGTGCCAGCAGCTTTGGTAGAACCTACGAGCAGTACTTC
>16|TRBV29-1|NA|NA|TRBJ1-3
CSAADSHTVDRNTIYF
TGCAGCGCTGCGGACAGTCATACGGTCGATAGAAACACCATATATTTT
>14|TRBV5-5|NA|TRBD1|TRBJ1-3
CASSLDRFGNTIYF
TGTGCCAGCAGCCTGGACAGGTTTGGAAACACCATATATTTT
>14|TRBV5-1|NA|NA|TRBJ1-1
CASSPGTLNTEAFF
TGCGCCAGCAGCCCGGGGACGTTGAACACTGAAGCTTTCTTT
>13|TRBV28|NA|TRBD1|TRBJ1-2
CASRDRGGYGYTF
TGTGCCAGCAGGGACAGGGGAGGCTATGGCTACACCTTC
>14|TRBV4-1|NA|NA|TRBJ2-3
CASSPGPARDTQYF
TGCGCCAGCAGCCCAGGTCCAGCCAGAGATACGCAGTATTTT
>15|TRBV5-1|NA|NA|TRBJ1-1
CASSLAWGSNTEAFF
TGCGCCAGCAGCTTGGCCTGGGGATCGAACACTGAAGCTTTCTTT
>14|TRBV10-3|NA|TRBD2|TRBJ2-5
CAIRGTSGSETQYF
TGTGCCATCAGGGGGACTAGCGGATCCGAGACCCAGTACTTC
>12|TRBV6-1|NA|NA|TRBJ1-1
CASLGRDKEAFF
TGTGCCAGCCTTGGCAGGGATAAAGAAGCTTTCTTT
>14|TRBV6-5|few|TRBD1|TRBJ2-5
CASRRQGRMETQYF
TGTGCCAGCAGACGACAGGGACGGATGGAGACCCAGTACTTC
>13|TRBV6-1|NA|NA|TRBJ2-2
CASSEVDTGELFF
TGTGCCAGCAGTGAGGTCGACACCGGGGAGCTGTTTTTT
>17|TRBV10-1|NA|NA|TRBJ2-3
CASSNLGVGASTDTQYF
TGCGCCAGCAGTAACCTCGGAGTAGGGGCAAGCACAGATACGCAGTATTTT
>16|TRBV15|NA|NA|TRBJ1-2
CATSRDRIRGADGYTF
TGTGCCACCAGCAGAGATCGGATAAGGGGGGCTGATGGCTACACCTTC
>17|TRBV7-2|NA|TRBD2|TRBJ2-7
CASSFLAGGAATYEQYF
TGTGCCAGCAGCTTCCTCGCGGGGGGAGCCGCGACCTACGAGCAGTACTTC
>15|TRBV6-1|NA|TRBD1|TRBJ1-2
CASSPNWDRQYGYTF
TGTGCCAGCAGCCCCAACTGGGACAGACAGTATGGCTACACCTTC
>13|TRBV11-2|NA|TRBD1|TRBJ1-5
CASSLDRGHPQHF
TGTGCCAGCAGCCTGGACAGGGGCCACCCCCAGCATTTT